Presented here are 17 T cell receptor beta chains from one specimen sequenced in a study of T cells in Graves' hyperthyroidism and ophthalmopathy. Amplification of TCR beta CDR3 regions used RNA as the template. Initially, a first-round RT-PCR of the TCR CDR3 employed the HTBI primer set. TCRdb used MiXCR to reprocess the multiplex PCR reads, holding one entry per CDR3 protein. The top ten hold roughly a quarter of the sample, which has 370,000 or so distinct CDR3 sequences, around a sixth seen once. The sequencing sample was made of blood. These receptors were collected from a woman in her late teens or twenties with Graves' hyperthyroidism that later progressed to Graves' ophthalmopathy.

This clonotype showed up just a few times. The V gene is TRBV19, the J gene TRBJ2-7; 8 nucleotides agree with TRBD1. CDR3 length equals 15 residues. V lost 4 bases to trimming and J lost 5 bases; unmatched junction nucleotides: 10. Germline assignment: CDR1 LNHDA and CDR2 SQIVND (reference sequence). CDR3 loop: CASSTGDRHMDEQYF. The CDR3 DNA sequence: TGTGCCAGTAGTACGGGGGACAGGCACATGGACGAGCAGTACTTC.

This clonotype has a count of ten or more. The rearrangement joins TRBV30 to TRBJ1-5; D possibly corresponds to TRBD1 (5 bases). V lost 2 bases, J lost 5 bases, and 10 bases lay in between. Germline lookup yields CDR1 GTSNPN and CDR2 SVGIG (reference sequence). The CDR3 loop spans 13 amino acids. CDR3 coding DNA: TGTGCCTGGAGTAGGCGCAGGGATCAGCCCCAGCATTTT. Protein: CAWSRRRDQPQHF.

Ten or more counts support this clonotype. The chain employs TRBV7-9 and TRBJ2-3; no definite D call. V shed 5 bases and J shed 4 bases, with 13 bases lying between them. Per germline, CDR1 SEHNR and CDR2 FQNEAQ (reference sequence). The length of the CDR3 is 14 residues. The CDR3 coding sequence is TGTGCCAGCAGCCCAATCCTGAGTCCAGATACGCAGTATTTT. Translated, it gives CASSPILSPDTQYF.

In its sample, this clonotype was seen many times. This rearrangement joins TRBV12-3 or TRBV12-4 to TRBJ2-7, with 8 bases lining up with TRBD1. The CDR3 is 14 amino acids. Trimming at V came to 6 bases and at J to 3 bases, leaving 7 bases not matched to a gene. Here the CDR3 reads CASSRTGPGYEQYF. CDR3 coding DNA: TGTGCCAGCAGCCGGACAGGGCCGGGCTACGAGCAGTACTTC.

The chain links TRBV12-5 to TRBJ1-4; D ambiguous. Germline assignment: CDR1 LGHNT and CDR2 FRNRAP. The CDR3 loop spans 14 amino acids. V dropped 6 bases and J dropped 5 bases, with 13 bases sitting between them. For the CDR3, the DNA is TGTGCTAGTGGCCCCCTCTTTGGGAATGAAAAACTGTTTTTT. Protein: CASGPLFGNEKLFF.

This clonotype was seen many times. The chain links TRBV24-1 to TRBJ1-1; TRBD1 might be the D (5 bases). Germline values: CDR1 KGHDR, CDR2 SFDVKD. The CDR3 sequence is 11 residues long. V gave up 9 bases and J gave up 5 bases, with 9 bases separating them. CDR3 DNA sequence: TGTGCCACCTCTTGGGGGACTGAAGCTTTCTTT. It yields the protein CATSWGTEAFF.

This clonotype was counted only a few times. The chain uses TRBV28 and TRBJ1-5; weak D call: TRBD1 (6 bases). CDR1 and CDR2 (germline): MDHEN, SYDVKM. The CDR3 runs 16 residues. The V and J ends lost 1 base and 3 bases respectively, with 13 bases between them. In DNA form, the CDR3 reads TGTGCCAGCAGTTTATCGGCAGGGACAATCAATCAGCCCCAGCATTTT. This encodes CASSLSAGTINQPQHF.

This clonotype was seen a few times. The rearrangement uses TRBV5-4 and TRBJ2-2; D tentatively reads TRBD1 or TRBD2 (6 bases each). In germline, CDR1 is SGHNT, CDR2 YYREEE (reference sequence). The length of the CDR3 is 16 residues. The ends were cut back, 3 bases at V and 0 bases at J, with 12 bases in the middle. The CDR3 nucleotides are TGTGCCAGCAGCTCCGGAGGGGGGTCGAACACCGGGGAGCTGTTTTTT. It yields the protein CASSSGGGSNTGELFF.

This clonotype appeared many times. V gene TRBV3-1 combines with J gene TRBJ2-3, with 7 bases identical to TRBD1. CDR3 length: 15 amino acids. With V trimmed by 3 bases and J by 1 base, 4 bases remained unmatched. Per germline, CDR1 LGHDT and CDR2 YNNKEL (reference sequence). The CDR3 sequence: CASSQGQYRTDTQYF. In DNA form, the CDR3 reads TGTGCCAGCAGCCAGGGACAGTACCGCACAGATACGCAGTATTTT.

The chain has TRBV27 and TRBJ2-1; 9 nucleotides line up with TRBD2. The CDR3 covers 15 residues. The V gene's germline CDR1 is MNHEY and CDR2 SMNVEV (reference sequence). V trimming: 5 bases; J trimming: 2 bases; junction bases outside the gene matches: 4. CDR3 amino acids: CASSRGLATYNEQFF. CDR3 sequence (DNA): TGTGCCAGCAGTCGGGGACTAGCAACCTACAATGAGCAGTTCTTC.

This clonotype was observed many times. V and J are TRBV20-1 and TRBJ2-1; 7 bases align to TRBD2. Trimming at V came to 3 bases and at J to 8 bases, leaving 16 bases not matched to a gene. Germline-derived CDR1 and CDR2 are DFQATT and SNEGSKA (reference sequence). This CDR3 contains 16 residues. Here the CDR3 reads CSAREVTSQAADEQFF. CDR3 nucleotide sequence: TGCAGTGCTAGGGAGGTGACTAGCCAGGCCGCGGATGAGCAGTTCTTC.

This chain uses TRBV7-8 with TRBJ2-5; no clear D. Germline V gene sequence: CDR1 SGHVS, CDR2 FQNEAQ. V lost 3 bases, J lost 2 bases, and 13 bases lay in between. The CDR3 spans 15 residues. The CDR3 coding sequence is TGTGCCAGCAGCTTCCTAGGTTCCCCACAAGAGACCCAGTACTTC. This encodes CASSFLGSPQETQYF.

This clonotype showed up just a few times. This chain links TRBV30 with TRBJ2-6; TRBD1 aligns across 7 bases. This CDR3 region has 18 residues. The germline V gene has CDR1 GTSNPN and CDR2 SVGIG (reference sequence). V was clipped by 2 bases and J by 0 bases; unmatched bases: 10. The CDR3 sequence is CAWSRDRVPRSGANVLTF. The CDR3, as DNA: TGTGCCTGGAGTCGAGACAGGGTGCCCCGCTCTGGGGCCAACGTCCTGACTTTC.

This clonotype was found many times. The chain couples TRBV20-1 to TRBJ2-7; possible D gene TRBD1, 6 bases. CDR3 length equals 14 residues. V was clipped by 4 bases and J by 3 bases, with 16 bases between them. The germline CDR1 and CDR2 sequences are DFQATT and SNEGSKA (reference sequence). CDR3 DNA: TGCAGTGCTACCATAGGGGGTGCCAACTACGAGCAGTACTTC. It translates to CSATIGGANYEQYF.

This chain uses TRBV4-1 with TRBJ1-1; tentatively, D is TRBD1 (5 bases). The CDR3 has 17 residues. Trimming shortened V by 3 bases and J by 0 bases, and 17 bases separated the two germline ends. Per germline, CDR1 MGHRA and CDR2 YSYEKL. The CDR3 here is CASSHNLKGQMNTEAFF. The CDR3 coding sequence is TGCGCCAGCAGCCATAATTTAAAGGGGCAGATGAACACTGAAGCTTTCTTT.

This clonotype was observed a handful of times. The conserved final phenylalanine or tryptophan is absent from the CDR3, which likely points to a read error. As DNA, the CDR3 is TGTGCCAGCAGCTTAGCGGGAGCGTACGAGCAGTACTCC. This gives the protein CASSLAGAYEQYS. The V gene is TRBV7-3, the J gene TRBJ2-7; 7 nucleotides align to TRBD2. The CDR3 extends over 13 amino acids. The ends lost 2 bases at V and 4 bases at J; junction bases unmatched: 2. In germline, CDR1 is SGHTA, CDR2 FQGTGA.

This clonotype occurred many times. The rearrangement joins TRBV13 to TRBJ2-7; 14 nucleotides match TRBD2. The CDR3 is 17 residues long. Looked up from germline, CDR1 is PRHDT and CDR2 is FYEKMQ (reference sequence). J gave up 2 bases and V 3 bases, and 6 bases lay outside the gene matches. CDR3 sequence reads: CASSFKTSGRATYEQYF. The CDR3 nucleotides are TGTGCCAGCAGCTTCAAGACTAGCGGGAGGGCAACCTACGAGCAGTACTTC.